The 14 T cell receptor beta chains presented below share a single source sample, sequenced in a study of blood T cell repertoires in COVID-19. The table came from immunoSEQ multiplex PCR; TCRdb's copy has only in-frame clones and leaves some out. The sample consists of 650,000 to 800,000 clones, about nine tenths of them appearing once. Source material: peripheral blood. The receptors here all came from a woman between 18 and 30 years old with acute or convalescent COVID-19.

The chain combines TRBV19 with TRBJ1-5; 9 bases match TRBD1. CDR3 size: 16 residues. From germline, CDR1 is LNHDA and CDR2 SQIVND (reference sequence). J lost 3 bases, V lost 5 bases, and 8 bases had no gene match. The CDR3 DNA reads as TGTGCCAGTAGTTTTACAGGGGGCTCGGTCAATCAGCCCCAGCATTTT. This gives the protein CASSFTGGSVNQPQHF.

The CDR3 DNA is TGTGCCACCAAGGCGGGGCAGTACACCGGGGAGCTGTTTTTT. It codes for CATKAGQYTGELFF. This chain uses TRBV24-1 with TRBJ2-2, with D tentatively TRBD2 (6 bases). From germline, CDR1 is KGHDR and CDR2 SFDVKD. Trimming cost V 8 bases and J 3 bases, with 12 bases left between them. The CDR3 spans 14 residues.

The chain has TRBV5-5 and TRBJ1-1, with unresolved D. From germline, CDR1 is SGHKS and CDR2 YYEKEE (reference sequence). The length of the CDR3 is 14 residues. The ends were cut back, 5 bases at V and 5 bases at J, with 16 bases in the middle. The CDR3: CASRNRGVETEAFF. In nucleotides, the CDR3 is TGTGCCAGCAGAAACCGAGGAGTGGAGACTGAAGCTTTCTTT.

This clone was observed a few times. The chain employs TRBV7-2 and TRBJ1-2; D gene ambiguous. CDR1 is SGHTA, CDR2 FQGNSA, per germline. The CDR3 loop spans 13 amino acids. The ends were cut back, 4 bases at V and 1 base at J, with 7 bases in the middle. CDR3: CASSSSHNYGYTF. The CDR3 region has the DNA TGTGCCAGCAGCTCCAGTCATAACTATGGCTACACCTTC.

The chain joins TRBV19 to TRBJ2-1, with D possibly matching TRBD2 (6 bases). Trimming removed 4 bases from V and 8 bases from J, with 18 bases in between. The CDR3 has 15 amino acids. Germline V gene lookup returns CDR1 LNHDA and CDR2 SQIVND (reference sequence). The CDR3 nucleotides read TGTGCCAGTAGTAAACGCGGGGATAACGTCGATGAGCAGTTCTTC. Its protein is CASSKRGDNVDEQFF. Drawing the rest from reference TRBV19 and TRBJ2-1, the complete variable domain is DGGITQSPKYLFRKEGQNVTLSCEQNLNHDAMYWYRQDPGQGLRLIYYSQIVNDFQKGDIAEGYSVSREKKESFPLTVTSAQKNPTAFYLCASSKRGDNVDEQFFGPGTRLTVL.

CDR3 bases: TGCGCCAGCAGCTTATCCGGGACAGATTACAATGAGCAGTTCTTC. This gives the protein CASSLSGTDYNEQFF. J is TRBJ2-1 and V is TRBV5-1, with 7 bases fitting TRBD1. The trim removed 2 bases at V and 4 bases at J, leaving 6 bases unmatched. Germline V CDR1 and CDR2: SGHRS, YFSETQ. This CDR3 contains 15 residues.

As for this clone: At one boundary the junction diverges from the germline segment, which might be a read error. V is TRBV6-1 and J is TRBJ2-3; 7 positions match TRBD1. Germline V gene sequence: CDR1 MNHNS, CDR2 SASEGT. The CDR3 length is 13 residues. Here the CDR3 reads CASSETGTDKQYF. The CDR3 DNA reads TGTGCCAGCAGTGAAACCGGGACAGATAAGCAGTATTTT.

The rearrangement uses TRBV27 and TRBJ1-2; 7 bases fit TRBD1. Germline CDR1 MNHEY, CDR2 SMNVEV (reference sequence). V was pared by 1 base and J by 2 bases, with 4 bases of the junction left unmatched. The CDR3 runs 15 residues. The CDR3: CASSLFQTGNYGYTF. The CDR3 DNA reads as TGTGCCAGCAGTTTATTCCAGACAGGGAACTATGGCTACACCTTC.

Remarks on this clone: Other DNA sequences in this specimen translate into the identical CDR3. The rearrangement links TRBV19 to TRBJ1-3; 8 bases agree with TRBD1. The CDR3 spans 14 residues. With V trimmed by 5 bases and J by 3 bases, 3 bases remained unmatched. Germline CDR1 and CDR2: LNHDA and SQIVND (reference sequence). The CDR3 region is CASSPDRGGNTIYF. The DNA for the CDR3 is TGTGCCAGTAGTCCCGACAGGGGTGGAAACACCATATATTTT.

The chain uses TRBV2 and TRBJ2-1; D is perhaps TRBD1 (6 bases). The CDR3 has 18 amino acids. Germline CDR1 and CDR2: SNHLY and FYNNEI. Trimming removed 2 bases from V and 6 bases from J, with 23 bases in between. The CDR3 is CASSEWGIGLGAGNEQFF. In nucleotides, the CDR3 is TGTGCCAGCAGTGAATGGGGAATCGGACTGGGGGCGGGCAATGAGCAGTTCTTC.

The chain combines TRBV4-3 with TRBJ2-7; the match to TRBD2 covers 10 bases. Germline V gene sequence: CDR1 LGHNA, CDR2 YSLEER. The junction had 8 bases not matched to a gene; V was cut back by 3 bases and J by 0 bases. The length of the CDR3 is 17 residues. The CDR3 loop reads CASSHRSGTSDSYEQYF. CDR3 in DNA: TGCGCCAGCAGCCATCGATCCGGGACTAGCGACTCCTACGAGCAGTACTTC.

V is TRBV6-6 and J is TRBJ1-3, with TRBD1 identical over 8 bases. This CDR3 spans 15 amino acids. Germline CDR1 reads MNHNY; CDR2 reads SVGAGI (reference sequence). The V segment lost 6 bases and the J segment 2 bases; nucleotides outside the gene matches: 6. The CDR3 DNA sequence: TGTGCCAGCAGCTATTCGACAGGGGCTGGAAACACCATATATTTT. Translation gives CASSYSTGAGNTIYF.

The J gene is TRBJ2-5, the V gene TRBV10-3; TRBD2 matches 8 bases. This CDR3 has 13 amino acids. V trimming: 6 bases; J trimming: 4 bases; junction bases outside the gene matches: 4. CDR1 is ENHRY, CDR2 SYGVKD, per germline. The CDR3 here is CAIRAGAGETQYF. The DNA of the CDR3 is TGTGCCATCAGAGCGGGGGCGGGAGAGACCCAGTACTTC.

The chain links TRBV9 to TRBJ1-1; TRBD1 aligns across 7 bases. CDR3 length: 15 residues. From germline, CDR1 is SGDLS and CDR2 YYNGEE. V lost 4 bases, J lost 2 bases, and 8 bases stayed unmatched. Written as DNA, the CDR3 is TGTGCCAGCAGCCCCCGGGACAGACAAAACACTGAAGCTTTCTTT. This gives the protein CASSPRDRQNTEAFF.